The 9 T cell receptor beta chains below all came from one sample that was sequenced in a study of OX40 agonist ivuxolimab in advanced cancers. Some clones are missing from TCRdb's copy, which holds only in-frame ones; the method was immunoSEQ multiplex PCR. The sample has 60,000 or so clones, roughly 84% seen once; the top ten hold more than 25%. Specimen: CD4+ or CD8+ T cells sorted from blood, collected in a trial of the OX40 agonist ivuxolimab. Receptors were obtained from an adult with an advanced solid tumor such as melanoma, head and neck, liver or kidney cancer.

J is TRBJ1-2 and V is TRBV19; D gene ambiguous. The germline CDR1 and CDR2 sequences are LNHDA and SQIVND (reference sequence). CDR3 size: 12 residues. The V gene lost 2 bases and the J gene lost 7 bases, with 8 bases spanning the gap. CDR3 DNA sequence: TGTGCCAGTAGTATAAGAGGACGTGGCTACACCTTC. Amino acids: CASSIRGRGYTF.

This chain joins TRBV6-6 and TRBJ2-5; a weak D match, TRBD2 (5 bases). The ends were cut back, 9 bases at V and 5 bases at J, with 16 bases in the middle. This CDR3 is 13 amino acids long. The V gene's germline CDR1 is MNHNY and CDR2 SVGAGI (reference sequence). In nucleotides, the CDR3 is TGTGCCAGTCGATCGGGTTGGGAGGAGACCCAGTACTTC. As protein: CASRSGWEETQYF.

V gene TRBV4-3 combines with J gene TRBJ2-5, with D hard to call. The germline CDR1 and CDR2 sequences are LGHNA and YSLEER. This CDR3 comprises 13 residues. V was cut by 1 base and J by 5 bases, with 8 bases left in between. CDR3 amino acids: CASSQAGLETQYF. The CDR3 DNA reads TGCGCCAGCAGCCAAGCGGGTTTGGAGACCCAGTACTTC.

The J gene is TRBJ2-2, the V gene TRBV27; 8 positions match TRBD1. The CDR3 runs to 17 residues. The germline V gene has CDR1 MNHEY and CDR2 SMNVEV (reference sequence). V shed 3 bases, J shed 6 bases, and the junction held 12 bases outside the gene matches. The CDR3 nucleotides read TGTGCCAGCAGTTTCCTCGATCCCACAGGGGGTGCCGGGGAGCTGTTTTTT. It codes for CASSFLDPTGGAGELFF.

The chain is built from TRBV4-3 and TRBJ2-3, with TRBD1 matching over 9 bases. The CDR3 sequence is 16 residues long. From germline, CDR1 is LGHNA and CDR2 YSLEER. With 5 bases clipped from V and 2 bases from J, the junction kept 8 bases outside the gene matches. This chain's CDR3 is CASSTGTGRITDTQYF. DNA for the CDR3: TGCGCCAGCAGCACAGGGACAGGGAGAATCACAGATACGCAGTATTTT.

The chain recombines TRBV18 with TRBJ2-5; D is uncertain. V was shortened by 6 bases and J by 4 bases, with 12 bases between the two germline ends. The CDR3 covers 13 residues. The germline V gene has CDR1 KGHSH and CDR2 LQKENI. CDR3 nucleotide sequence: TGTGCCAGCTCGCCCCTTCTCGGAGAGACCCAGTACTTC. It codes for CASSPLLGETQYF.

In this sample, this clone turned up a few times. CDR3 DNA sequence: TGTGCCAGCAGTGAAGGGGGGGGCCGACCCCAGCATTTT. Amino acids: CASSEGGGRPQHF. This sequence joins TRBV2 and TRBJ1-5; a possible D gene is TRBD1 (6 bases). Looked up from germline, CDR1 is SNHLY and CDR2 is FYNNEI. With 1 base removed from V and 10 bases from J, the gap between germline ends came to 11 bases. This CDR3 comprises 13 residues. Filled out from reference TRBV2 and TRBJ1-5, the complete variable domain reads EPEVTQTPSHQVTQMGQEVILRCVPISNHLYFYWYRQILGQKVEFLVSFYNNEISEKSEIFDDQFSVERPDGSNFTLKIRSTKLEDSAMYFCASSEGGGRPQHFGDGTRLSIL.

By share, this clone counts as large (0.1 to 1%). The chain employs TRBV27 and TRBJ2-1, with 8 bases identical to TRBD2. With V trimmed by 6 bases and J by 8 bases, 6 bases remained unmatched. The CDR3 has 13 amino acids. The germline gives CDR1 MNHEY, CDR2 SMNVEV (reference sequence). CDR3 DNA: TGTGCCAGCAGCCCGACTAGCGAATATGAGCAGTTCTTC. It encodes CASSPTSEYEQFF.

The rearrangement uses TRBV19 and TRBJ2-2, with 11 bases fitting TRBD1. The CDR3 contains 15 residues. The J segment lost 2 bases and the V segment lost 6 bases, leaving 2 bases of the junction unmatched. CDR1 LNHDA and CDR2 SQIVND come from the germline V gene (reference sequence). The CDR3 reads CASRGTGGNTGELFF. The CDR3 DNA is TGTGCCAGTAGGGGGACAGGGGGTAACACCGGGGAGCTGTTTTTT.